A single sample is the source of the 14 T cell receptor beta chains below, sequenced in a study of tumor and adjacent non-tumor tissue in lung cancer. The library came from three nested PCR rounds adapted from ARM-PCR protocols. Each CDR3 protein gets one entry after TCRdb re-called the multiplex PCR reads with MiXCR. The sample carries over 110,000 distinct CDR3 sequences, roughly 70% recorded once. RNA was extracted from bulk tissue without any cell sorting. Sequencing was done on a sample of lung tumor tissue. All receptors derive from a man aged 60 to 75 with small cell lung cancer.

The chain is built from TRBV2 and TRBJ2-7; a possible D gene is TRBD1 (6 bases). Trimming took 6 bases from V and 9 from J, leaving 18 bases between them. This CDR3 comprises 13 residues. Germline-derived CDR1 and CDR2 are SNHLY and FYNNEI. For the CDR3, the DNA is TGTGCCAGCAGCCCAAATACAGGGCACGTGCAGTACTTC. It specifies CASSPNTGHVQYF.

About this clonotype itself: A much bigger clone sits one base away, suggesting this may be a read error. The chain employs TRBV28 and TRBJ2-5, with TRBD2 matching over 10 bases. The trim removed 4 bases at V and 3 bases at J, leaving 11 bases unmatched. The CDR3 consists of 17 residues. Looked up from germline, CDR1 is MDHEN and CDR2 is SYDVKM. CDR3 in amino acids: CASSSQLGLADEETQYF. In DNA form, the CDR3 reads TGTGCCAGCAGTTCCCAATTAGGACTAGCGGACGAAGAGACCCAGTACTTC.

This clonotype appeared many times. The chain couples TRBV6-5 to TRBJ1-6; D perhaps matches TRBD1 (5 bases). V was shortened by 6 bases and J by 7 bases, with 16 bases between the two germline ends. The V gene's germline CDR1 is MNHEY and CDR2 SVGAGI. The CDR3 covers 15 residues. Here the CDR3 DNA reads TGTGCCAGCAGGCTGGCCAGGGTTTGGAATTCACCCCTCCACTTT. It is translated as CASRLARVWNSPLHF.

Remarks on this clonotype: This may come from a read error, since a much larger clone is one base off. This sequence joins TRBV29-1 and TRBJ2-7; 7 bases line up with TRBD1. The CDR3 has 12 residues. Germline values: CDR1 SQVTM, CDR2 ANQGSEA. The CDR3 loop is CSVEGTGDEHYF. The CDR3 DNA reads TGCAGCGTTGAAGGGACAGGCGACGAGCATTACTTC.

In the case of this clonotype: The missing conserved phenylalanine or tryptophan at the end of this CDR3 makes a read error likely. The rearrangement joins TRBV6-5 to TRBJ1-2; 7 bases are shared with TRBD1. The V segment lost 5 bases and the J segment 5 bases; nucleotides outside the gene matches: 8. This CDR3 region has 14 residues. The germline gives CDR1 MNHEY, CDR2 SVGAGI. In nucleotides, the CDR3 is TGTGCCAGCAGTGACACAGGGGCGGGGTATGGCTACACCATC. It codes for CASSDTGAGYGYTI.

Concerning this clonotype: This CDR3 fails to terminate in the conserved phenylalanine or tryptophan, so it likely reflects a read error. The rearrangement joins TRBV14 to TRBJ2-1; 10 positions match TRBD2. In germline, CDR1 is SGHDN, CDR2 FVKESK. The junction had 4 bases not matched to a gene; V was cut back by 2 bases and J by 3 bases. The CDR3 contains 16 residues. The CDR3 loop reads CASSQLAGEIYNEQFL. CDR3 DNA: TGTGCCAGCAGCCAACTAGCGGGAGAGATCTACAATGAGCAGTTCTTA.

This clonotype was counted at least ten times. The chain carries TRBV12-3 or TRBV12-4 and TRBJ2-7; TRBD1 matches at 7 bases. Trimming removed 3 bases from V and 6 bases from J; junction bases left unmatched: 2. The CDR3 extends over 12 amino acids. Here the CDR3 reads CASSFTGVEQYF. Written as DNA, the CDR3 is TGTGCCAGCAGTTTTACAGGGGTCGAGCAGTACTTC.

A note on this clonotype: One junction end disagrees with the germline gene, perhaps due to a read error. The genes are TRBV20-1 and TRBJ2-2, with TRBD2 as a possible D gene (5 bases). The CDR3 has 12 amino acids. CDR1 DFQATT and CDR2 SNEGSKA come from the germline V gene (reference sequence). CDR3 loop: CSARAHTGEQFF. In nucleotides, the CDR3 is TGTAGTGCTAGAGCCCACACCGGGGAGCAGTTTTTT.

Concerning this clonotype itself: One junction end disagrees with the germline gene, perhaps due to a read error. V usage is TRBV20-1 and J usage is TRBJ2-1, with D tentatively TRBD2 (6 bases). Germline assignment: CDR1 DFQATT and CDR2 SNEGSKA (reference sequence). The CDR3 extends over 14 amino acids. The CDR3 nucleotides read TGCTGTGCGGCGGGATTAGCGGCCTACAATGAGCAGTTCTTC. It translates to CCAAGLAAYNEQFF.

This clonotype has a single count. Being one base from a much bigger clone, this may be a read error. V is TRBV12-3 or TRBV12-4 and J is TRBJ2-3, with D possibly being TRBD1 (6 bases). V was clipped by 5 bases and J by 4 bases, with 25 bases between them. This CDR3 contains 18 residues. The CDR3 is CASSQTGVVLRLPDTQYF. CDR3 sequence (DNA): TGTGCCAGCAGTCAGACAGGTGTCGTCCTCAGACTTCCAGATACGCAGTATTTT.

The sample holds many counts of this clonotype. This chain links TRBV29-1 with TRBJ1-1, with 10 bases matching TRBD1. CDR3 length: 13 amino acids. Germline V gene data show CDR1 as SQVTM and CDR2 as ANQGSEA. The ends lost 7 bases at V and 5 bases at J; junction bases unmatched: 7. DNA for the CDR3: TGCAGCGGGGGACAGGGGCGAGGGACTGAAGCTTTCTTT. Amino acid sequence: CSGGQGRGTEAFF.

V and J are TRBV28 and TRBJ1-2; no reliable D call. The CDR3 has 12 amino acids. The V gene lost 4 bases and the J gene lost 7 bases, with 10 bases spanning the gap. Germline V gene sequence: CDR1 MDHEN, CDR2 SYDVKM. This CDR3 reads CASSSTSGGYTF. The CDR3 DNA reads as TGTGCCAGCAGTTCGACTAGCGGTGGCTACACCTTC.

This sequence joins TRBV12-3 or TRBV12-4 and TRBJ2-2; 8 bases map to TRBD1. With V trimmed by 5 bases and J by 7 bases, 6 bases remained unmatched. CDR3 length: 14 amino acids. The CDR3 nucleotides read TGTGCCAGCAGTAGACAGGGGATCGACGGGGAGCTGTTTTTT. It codes for CASSRQGIDGELFF.

As for this clonotype: The junction does not match germline at one end; this may be a read error. The V gene is TRBV6-1, the J gene TRBJ1-2; 10 bases map to TRBD1. CDR1 is MNHNS and CDR2 is SASEGT in the germline V gene. The CDR3 is 15 amino acids. This CDR3 is CASRRRTGGAYGYNF. The CDR3 region has the DNA TGTGCCAGCAGACGAAGGACAGGGGGGGCCTATGGCTACAACTTC.